Listed below are T cell receptor beta chains from one sample, sequenced in a study of blood T cell repertoires in COVID-19. The table came from immunoSEQ multiplex PCR; TCRdb's copy has only in-frame clones and leaves some out. This sample has roughly 230,000 clones, with roughly 84% found just once. The sample consisted of peripheral blood. The receptors here all came from a woman in her 50s with acute or convalescent COVID-19. The CDR3 runs from the conserved cysteine through the conserved F or W. The D gene is left open where the match is weak. Part of the rows lack a size; the others show once, few, many or a class for expanded clones.

D gene: .; clone size: .; J gene: TRBJ1-5; V gene: TRBV4-2; CDR3 protein: CASSQGHNQPQHF; CDR3 DNA: TGTGCCAGCAGCCAAGGGCACAATCAGCCCCAGCATTTT
D gene: TRBD1; clone size: .; J gene: TRBJ2-5; V gene: TRBV7-2; CDR3 protein: CASRGTGIETQYF; CDR3 DNA: TGTGCCAGCAGGGGGACAGGGATAGAGACCCAGTACTTC
D gene: TRBD2; clone size: .; J gene: TRBJ2-2; V gene: TRBV30; CDR3 protein: CAWGTTYGELFF; CDR3 DNA: TGTGCCTGGGGGACTACTTACGGGGAGCTGTTTTTT
D gene: TRBD2; clone size: .; J gene: TRBJ2-1; V gene: TRBV29-1; CDR3 protein: CSVVMLAGGPYEQFF; CDR3 DNA: TGCAGCGTTGTCATGCTAGCGGGAGGGCCTTATGAGCAGTTCTTC
D gene: TRBD1; clone size: .; J gene: TRBJ1-2; V gene: TRBV9; CDR3 protein: CASSVMTGGAHGYTF; CDR3 DNA: TGTGCCAGCAGCGTAATGACAGGGGGCGCCCATGGCTACACCTTC
D gene: .; clone size: .; J gene: TRBJ2-2; V gene: TRBV2; CDR3 protein: CASRTSVGELFF; CDR3 DNA: TGTGCCAGCAGGACTAGTGTCGGGGAGCTGTTTTTT
D gene: .; clone size: .; J gene: TRBJ1-5; V gene: TRBV30; CDR3 protein: CAYDYSRDQPQHF; CDR3 DNA: TGTGCCTACGACTATTCCCGGGATCAGCCCCAGCATTTT
D gene: .; clone size: .; J gene: TRBJ2-2; V gene: TRBV10-3; CDR3 protein: CAITGDTGELFF; CDR3 DNA: TGTGCCATCACAGGGGACACCGGGGAGCTGTTTTTT
D gene: .; clone size: .; J gene: TRBJ1-5; V gene: TRBV20-1; CDR3 protein: CSASRTVNQPQHF; CDR3 DNA: TGCAGTGCTAGTCGGACAGTCAATCAGCCCCAGCATTTT
D gene: TRBD1; clone size: once; J gene: TRBJ2-7; V gene: TRBV13; CDR3 protein: CASSLGGQLYEQYF; CDR3 DNA: TGTGCCAGCAGCTTAGGGGGACAGCTTTACGAGCAGTACTTC
D gene: .; clone size: .; J gene: TRBJ1-5; V gene: TRBV7-2; CDR3 protein: CASSQRGGNQPQHF; CDR3 DNA: TGTGCCAGCAGCCAGCGGGGGGGCAATCAGCCCCAGCATTTT
D gene: .; clone size: once; J gene: TRBJ1-2; V gene: TRBV21-1; CDR3 protein: CASRTGEEGYGYTF; CDR3 DNA: TGTGCCAGCAGGACAGGGGAGGAAGGCTATGGCTACACCTTC
D gene: TRBD2; clone size: few; J gene: TRBJ2-5; V gene: TRBV9; CDR3 protein: CASSALAGRETQYF; CDR3 DNA: TGTGCCAGCAGCGCCCTAGCGGGACGGGAGACCCAGTACTTC
D gene: .; clone size: .; J gene: TRBJ1-1; V gene: TRBV30; CDR3 protein: CAWSGGRSLEAFF; CDR3 DNA: TGTGCCTGGAGTGGGGGGCGGTCTCTTGAAGCTTTCTTT
D gene: TRBD1; clone size: .; J gene: TRBJ1-3; V gene: TRBV19; CDR3 protein: CASRPDRGTGNTIYF; CDR3 DNA: TGTGCCAGCAGGCCGGACAGGGGTACTGGAAACACCATATATTTT
D gene: TRBD1; clone size: .; J gene: TRBJ2-6; V gene: TRBV2; CDR3 protein: CASSADRGPGANVLTF; CDR3 DNA: TGTGCCAGCAGTGCCGACAGGGGCCCTGGGGCCAACGTCCTGACTTTC
D gene: .; clone size: .; J gene: TRBJ2-1; V gene: TRBV4-1; CDR3 protein: CASSQDPVIGEQFF; CDR3 DNA: TGCGCCAGCAGCCAAGATCCCGTTATCGGTGAGCAGTTCTTC
D gene: .; clone size: .; J gene: TRBJ2-7; V gene: TRBV30; CDR3 protein: CACAITSYEQYF; CDR3 DNA: TGTGCCTGCGCGATCACCTCCTACGAGCAGTACTTC
D gene: .; clone size: .; J gene: TRBJ2-7; V gene: TRBV2; CDR3 protein: CASSGSGYEQYF; CDR3 DNA: TGTGCCAGCTCCGGGAGTGGCTACGAGCAGTACTTC
D gene: .; clone size: .; J gene: TRBJ2-3; V gene: TRBV3-1/TRBV3-2; CDR3 protein: CASSQAWIGGTDTQYF; CDR3 DNA: TGTGCCAGCAGCCAAGCTTGGATCGGGGGAACAGATACGCAGTATTTT
D gene: TRBD2; clone size: .; J gene: TRBJ2-5; V gene: TRBV13; CDR3 protein: CASSREGLYRETQYF; CDR3 DNA: TGTGCCAGCAGCCGGGAGGGACTATATAGGGAGACCCAGTACTTC
D gene: .; clone size: .; J gene: TRBJ2-7; V gene: TRBV27; CDR3 protein: CASSPRRGEGEQYF; CDR3 DNA: TGTGCCAGCAGTCCGCGGCGGGGAGAGGGCGAGCAGTACTTC
D gene: TRBD1; clone size: few; J gene: TRBJ1-2; V gene: TRBV6-5; CDR3 protein: CASSSTGGGYGYTF; CDR3 DNA: TGTGCCAGCAGTTCCACAGGGGGCGGCTATGGCTACACCTTC
D gene: .; clone size: once; J gene: TRBJ2-5; V gene: TRBV24-1; CDR3 protein: CATSDFGGQETQYF; CDR3 DNA: TGTGCCACCAGTGATTTTGGCGGGCAAGAGACCCAGTACTTC
D gene: .; clone size: .; J gene: TRBJ2-2; V gene: TRBV9; CDR3 protein: CASRPGQNTGELFF; CDR3 DNA: TGTGCCAGCAGACCGGGACAAAACACCGGGGAGCTGTTTTTT
D gene: TRBD1; clone size: .; J gene: TRBJ1-1; V gene: TRBV7-9; CDR3 protein: CASSRQGGTEAFF; CDR3 DNA: TGTGCCAGCAGCCGACAGGGAGGCACTGAAGCTTTCTTT
D gene: .; clone size: .; J gene: TRBJ2-1; V gene: TRBV30; CDR3 protein: CAWSVLGTSYNEQFF; CDR3 DNA: TGTGCCTGGAGTGTTTTAGGGACAAGTTACAATGAGCAGTTCTTC
D gene: .; clone size: .; J gene: TRBJ1-2; V gene: TRBV28; CDR3 protein: CASSFLEENYGYTF; CDR3 DNA: TGTGCCAGCAGTTTTTTAGAGGAGAACTATGGCTACACCTTC
D gene: TRBD1; clone size: .; J gene: TRBJ2-7; V gene: TRBV7-9; CDR3 protein: CASSLGRQGTLYEQYF; CDR3 DNA: TGTGCCAGCAGCTTAGGAAGACAGGGCACCCTCTACGAGCAGTACTTC